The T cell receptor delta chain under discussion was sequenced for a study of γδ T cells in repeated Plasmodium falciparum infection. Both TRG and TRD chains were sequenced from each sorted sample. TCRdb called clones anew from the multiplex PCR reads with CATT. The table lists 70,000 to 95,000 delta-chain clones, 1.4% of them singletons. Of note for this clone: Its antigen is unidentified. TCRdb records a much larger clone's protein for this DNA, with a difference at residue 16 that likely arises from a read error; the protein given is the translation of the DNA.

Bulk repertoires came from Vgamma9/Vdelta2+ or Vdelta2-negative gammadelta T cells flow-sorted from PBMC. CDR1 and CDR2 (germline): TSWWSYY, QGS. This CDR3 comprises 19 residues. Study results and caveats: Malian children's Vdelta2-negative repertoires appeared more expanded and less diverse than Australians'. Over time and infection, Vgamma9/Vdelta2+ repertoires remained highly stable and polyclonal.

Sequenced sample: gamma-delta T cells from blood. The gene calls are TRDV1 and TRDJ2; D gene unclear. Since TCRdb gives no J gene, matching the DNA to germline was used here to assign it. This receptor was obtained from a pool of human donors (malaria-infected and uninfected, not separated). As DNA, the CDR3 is TGTGCTCTTGGGGGGCTACGAGCCAGCACCCTAACCCTGACAGCACGACTCTTCTTT. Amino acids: CALGGLRASTLTLTARLFF.